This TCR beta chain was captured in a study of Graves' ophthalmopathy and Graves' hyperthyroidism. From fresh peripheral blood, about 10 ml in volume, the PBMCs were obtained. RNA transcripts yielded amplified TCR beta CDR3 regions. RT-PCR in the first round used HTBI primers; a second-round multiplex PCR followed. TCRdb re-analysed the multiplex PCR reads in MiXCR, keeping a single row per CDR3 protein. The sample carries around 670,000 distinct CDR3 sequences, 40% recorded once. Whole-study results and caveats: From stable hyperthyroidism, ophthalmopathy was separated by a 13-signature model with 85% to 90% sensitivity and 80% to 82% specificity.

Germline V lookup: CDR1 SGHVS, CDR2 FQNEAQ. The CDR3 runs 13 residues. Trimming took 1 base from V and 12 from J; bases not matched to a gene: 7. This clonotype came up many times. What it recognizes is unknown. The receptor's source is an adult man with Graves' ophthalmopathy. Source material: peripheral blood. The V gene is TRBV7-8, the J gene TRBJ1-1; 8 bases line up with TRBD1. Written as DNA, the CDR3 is TGTGCCAGCAGCTTAGTGGGACAGGAAAAGACTTTCTTT. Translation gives CASSLVGQEKTFF.